This T cell receptor (beta chain) was observed in a study of cytomegalovirus exposure and HLA in healthy donors. About this clone: Antigen specificity is unknown.

Points from the study as a whole: DRB1 had the most TCR associations and HLA-C the fewest, a later analysis found, with rates varying by HLA locus.

In the PCR, 60 Vbeta and 13 Jbeta primers were used. Here immunoSEQ multiplex PCR was the method, and the copy in TCRdb shows in-frame clones only, minus some. Counted here are 160,000 or so clones, 84% occurring once; the ten biggest clones make up approximately 6.5%. This CDR3 is built from 14 residues. V gave up 5 bases and J gave up 2 bases, with 11 bases separating them. Germline loops: CDR1 MNHEY, CDR2 SMNVEV (reference sequence). Source material: PBMCs. This chain links TRBV27 with TRBJ2-3, with D perhaps matching TRBD2 (6 bases). This clonotype was sampled from a man aged 45-65 years in good health and CMV-seropositive. The CDR3 sequence is CASSPSANTDTQYF. The CDR3 DNA is TGTGCCAGCAGTCCTAGCGCGAACACAGATACGCAGTATTTT.